This T cell receptor (beta chain) was obtained from a study of cytomegalovirus exposure and HLA in healthy donors. Notes on the study in general: Reportedly, fewer N-insertions than the roughly 700-donor mean appeared in an Asian-associated ancestry cluster in a later analysis.

The PCR ran on 60 Vbeta and 13 Jbeta primers. The repertoire was sequenced with immunoSEQ multiplex PCR; TCRdb's copy has only in-frame clones and lacks some. Of about 170,000 clones in the sample, roughly 72% are singletons; the top ten hold around 2%. The CDR3 length is 15 residues. The J segment lost 9 bases and the V segment lost 4 bases, leaving 12 bases of the junction unmatched. Germline assignment: CDR1 MRHNA and CDR2 SNTAGT. This clone was counted only a few times. Its antigen is currently unknown. The TCR was taken from a woman aged 25-40 years in good health and CMV-seropositive. Input material: PBMCs. The rearrangement joins TRBV6-4 to TRBJ2-1, with 7 bases aligning to TRBD1. For the CDR3, the DNA is TGTGCCAGCAGTGGGACAGGTGAGCTCGTCAGTGAGCAGTTCTTC. Residues: CASSGTGELVSEQFF.